This TCR beta chain was obtained from a study of tumor-infiltrating lymphocytes in primary liver carcinoma. Study-level information: The patient population consisted of men and women between 30 and 69 years of age. Tumor stage was T1-T3 N0M0, and tumor size was about 4.2 to 11 cm across.

Concerning this clonotype itself: Its antigen is still unknown. Because it lacks the conserved phenylalanine or tryptophan at the end, this CDR3 is likely a read error.

Making TCR beta cDNA involved roughly 500 ng total RNA and a constant-region primer. ARM-PCR was slightly modified, and three nested multiplex PCR rounds with it gave rise to the TCR beta libraries. The opening two PCR rounds, about 10 cycles each, paired TRBV1-TRBV30 forward primers with a C-beta reverse primer. TCRdb called the multiplex PCR reads again in MiXCR, with one record for every CDR3 protein. Of approximately 190,000 distinct CDR3 sequences in the sample, over 80% were seen once. Germline V CDR1 and CDR2: SQVTM, ANQGSEA. With 7 bases removed from V and 0 bases from J, the gap between germline ends came to 18 bases. CDR3 length equals 15 residues. Study-level findings and limits: Top-250-clone fractions were significantly higher in tumors than in blood (p = 0.039).

The study co-extracted DNA and RNA from roughly 20-30 mg of unsorted bulk tissue. This receptor was identified in a man aged 40-49 years with primary liver carcinoma and hepatitis B virus infection. V is TRBV29-1 and J is TRBJ1-1; possible D gene TRBD1, 5 bases. Sample: tumor tissue from primary liver carcinoma. The CDR3 protein is CSALPGWGMNTEAFC. The CDR3 DNA is TGCAGCGCTCTTCCGGGGTGGGGGATGAACACTGAAGCTTTCTGT.